The rows below give T cell receptor beta chains drawn from one sample of a study of cytomegalovirus exposure and HLA in healthy donors. Sequenced by immunoSEQ multiplex PCR; TCRdb stores in-frame clones only, minus some. The sample holds around 190,000 clones, 8.5% to 10% seen once. Specimen: PBMCs. The receptors were sampled from a woman aged 25-40 years in good health and CMV-seropositive. Each CDR3 is given with its conserved first and last residue. D genes are given only for firm matches. For some rows the clone size is stated as once, few or many, or as a class when expanded; others skip it.

>15|.|TRBJ2-3|TRBV15|.
TGTGCCACCAGAGTCGGGGTAGGGTCGGGAGATACGCAGTATTTT
CATRVGVGSGDTQYF
>17|TRBD2|TRBJ2-3|TRBV5-1|.
TGCGCCAGCAGAACTAGCGGTTGGCCCCCTAGCACAGATACGCAGTATTTT
CASRTSGWPPSTDTQYF
>16|.|TRBJ1-1|TRBV28|few
TGTGCCAGCATTAAGGGGTGGTATAAAGGTTGGACTGAAGCTTTCTTT
CASIKGWYKGWTEAFF
>14|.|TRBJ1-1|TRBV18|.
TGTGCCAGCTCAGCGGGCAACCAGAACACTGAAGCTTTCTTT
CASSAGNQNTEAFF
>14|.|TRBJ1-1|TRBV6-5|few
TGTGCCAGCAGTTACCCAGGACTGACCCCTGAAGCTTTCTTT
CASSYPGLTPEAFF
>11|.|TRBJ2-5|TRBV5-1|.
TGCGCCAGCAGCTTGCTCGAGACCCAGTACTTC
CASSLLETQYF
>11|.|TRBJ2-1|TRBV18|few
TGTGCCAGCTCACAGGGGAATGAGCAGTTCTTC
CASSQGNEQFF
>16|TRBD2|TRBJ2-1|TRBV6-1|.
TGTGCCAGCAGTGCACTAGCGGGAGGTTCCTACAATGAGCAGTTCTTC
CASSALAGGSYNEQFF
>16|TRBD2|TRBJ2-1|TRBV5-1|.
TGCGCCAGCAGCCCCGGGACTAGCGGGTACTACAATGAGCAGTTCTTC
CASSPGTSGYYNEQFF
>17|.|TRBJ1-1|TRBV7-9|.
TGTGCCAGCAGCTACAGTAGTCCCGGCAGGGGATCCACTGAAGCTTTCTTT
CASSYSSPGRGSTEAFF
>15|.|TRBJ2-2|TRBV4-1|.
TGCGCCACCACCGTGGGACTTTCGCGAGGTGGGGAGCTGTTTTTT
CATTVGLSRGGELFF
>15|.|TRBJ2-5|TRBV13|few
TGTGCCAGCAGCTTAGTAGGGGTGCGGCGAGAGACCCAGTACTTC
CASSLVGVRRETQYF
>16|.|TRBJ2-1|TRBV7-9|.
TGTGCCAGCAGCTTACAGGCCTTCAGCTCCTACAATGAGCAGTTCTTC
CASSLQAFSSYNEQFF
>18|TRBD1|TRBJ2-3|TRBV27|.
TGTGCCAGCAGTTCGAGCTCCGGGACAGGGTATCGACCAGATACGCAGTATTTT
CASSSSSGTGYRPDTQYF
>12|.|TRBJ2-5|TRBV13|.
TGTGCCAGCAGCTCAGCAGGGAAGACCCAGTACTTC
CASSSAGKTQYF
>15|TRBD2|TRBJ2-3|TRBV11-3|few
TGTGCCAGCAGCTTATGGGGGGGACCCACAGATACGCAGTATTTT
CASSLWGGPTDTQYF
>14|TRBD1|TRBJ2-7|TRBV5-1|few
TGCGCCAGCAGCTTGGTTACAGGGGGCTACGAGCAGTACTTC
CASSLVTGGYEQYF
>12|.|TRBJ1-6|TRBV5-6|.
TGTGCAAGCAACTGGGCGAACTCACCCCTCCACTTT
CASNWANSPLHF
>15|.|TRBJ2-7|TRBV7-9|.
TGTGCCAGCAGCTTAGGTGCAAGGGGCTGGAACGAGCAGTACTTC
CASSLGARGWNEQYF
>14|.|TRBJ2-5|TRBV5-6|.
TGTGCCAGCAGCTACAGGGCCCTTCAAGAGACCCAGTACTTC
CASSYRALQETQYF
>13|.|TRBJ1-2|TRBV28|few
TGTGCCAGCACCGATACACAGTACTATGGCTACACCTTC
CASTDTQYYGYTF
>16|.|TRBJ2-3|TRBV18|.
TGTGCCAGCTCACCCCGGACAGGGAGGGGAACAGATACGCAGTATTTT
CASSPRTGRGTDTQYF
>14|TRBD1|TRBJ1-1|TRBV9|.
TGTGCCAGCAGCCCGACAGGGCTCTACACTGAAGCTTTCTTT
CASSPTGLYTEAFF
>15|.|TRBJ2-1|TRBV7-8|few
TGTGCCAGCAGCCTAAGGGGGGGGAGCGTGGATGAGCAGTTCTTC
CASSLRGGSVDEQFF
>17|TRBD2|TRBJ2-7|TRBV10-3|few
TGTGCCATCAGTGAGAGGTCTAGCGGGGCAAGCTCCTACGAGCAGTACTTC
CAISERSSGASSYEQYF
>14|.|TRBJ2-7|TRBV5-1|.
TGCGCCAGCAGCGCGGACTCCACCCCCTACGAGCAGTACTTC
CASSADSTPYEQYF
>11|.|TRBJ1-2|TRBV30|.
TGTGCCTGGGAGGACTACTATGGCTACACCTTC
CAWEDYYGYTF
>13|.|TRBJ1-2|TRBV28|.
TGTGCCAGCAGTTTACGCCAGGGAATAGGCTACACCTTC
CASSLRQGIGYTF
>15|.|TRBJ2-6|TRBV6-5|.
TGTGCCAGCAGTGGGAGCTGGACTGGGGCCAACGTCCTGACTTTC
CASSGSWTGANVLTF
>14|.|TRBJ2-3|TRBV6-1|few
TGTGCCAGCAGGCCCAGAGGCGAGTCAGATACGCAGTATTTT
CASRPRGESDTQYF
>15|TRBD1|TRBJ1-2|TRBV13|few
TGTGCCAGCAGCTCCCCGGACAGGGGGCGCCCGGGCTACACCTTC
CASSSPDRGRPGYTF
>12|.|TRBJ1-3|TRBV18|few
TGTGCCAGCTCACGACAAGGGGACACCATATATTTT
CASSRQGDTIYF
>14|.|TRBJ2-5|TRBV5-1|few
TGCGCCAGCAGCGTGTCCGGTCCTCAAGAGGCCCAGTACTTC
CASSVSGPQEAQYF
>15|TRBD1|TRBJ1-4|TRBV7-6|once
TGTGCCAGCAGCCAACAGGGGAGTAATAATGAAAAACTGTTTTTT
CASSQQGSNNEKLFF
>16|.|TRBJ1-2|TRBV4-1|.
TGCGCCAGCAGCCAAGTATTACCCAGGGTGCAGAATGGCTACACCTTC
CASSQVLPRVQNGYTF
>16|.|TRBJ2-3|TRBV5-6|.
TGTGCCAGCAGCTCCCTTAGCACGGTTAGCACAGATACGCAGTATTTT
CASSSLSTVSTDTQYF
>13|.|TRBJ2-3|TRBV27|.
TGTGCCAGCACCCCCAGGTACACAGATACGCAGTATTTT
CASTPRYTDTQYF
>16|.|TRBJ2-2|TRBV5-1|few
TGCGCCAGCAGCTCAAGTACAGGTTTACCTACCGGGGAGCTGTTTTTT
CASSSSTGLPTGELFF
>13|.|TRBJ1-1|TRBV1|.
TGCACCCAGCAGGGGACATTGAACACTGAAGCTTTCTTT
CTQQGTLNTEAFF
>15|TRBD1|TRBJ2-7|TRBV6-5|few
TGTGCCAGCAGAGAACCGGGACAGGGAACCTACGAGCAGTACTTC
CASREPGQGTYEQYF
>13|.|TRBJ1-1|TRBV2|few
TGTGCCAGCAGGGGACAATTGAACACTGAAGCTTTCTTT
CASRGQLNTEAFF